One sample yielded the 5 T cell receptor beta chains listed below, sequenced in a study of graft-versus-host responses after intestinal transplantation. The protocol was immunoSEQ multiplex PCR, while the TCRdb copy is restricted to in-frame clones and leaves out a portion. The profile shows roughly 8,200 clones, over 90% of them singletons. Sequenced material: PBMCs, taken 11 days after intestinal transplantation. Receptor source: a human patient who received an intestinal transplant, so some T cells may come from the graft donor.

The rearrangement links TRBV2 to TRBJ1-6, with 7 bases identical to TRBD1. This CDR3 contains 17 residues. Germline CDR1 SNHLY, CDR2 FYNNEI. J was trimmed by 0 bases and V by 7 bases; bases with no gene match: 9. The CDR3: CASIRTGDSSYNSPLHF. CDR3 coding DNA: TGTGCCAGCATTAGAACTGGGGACAGCTCCTATAATTCACCCCTCCACTTT. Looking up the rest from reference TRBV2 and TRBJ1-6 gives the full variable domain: EPEVTQTPSHQVTQMGQEVILRCVPISNHLYFYWYRQILGQKVEFLVSFYNNEISEKSEIFDDQFSVERPDGSNFTLKIRSTKLEDSAMYFCASIRTGDSSYNSPLHFGNGTRLTVT.

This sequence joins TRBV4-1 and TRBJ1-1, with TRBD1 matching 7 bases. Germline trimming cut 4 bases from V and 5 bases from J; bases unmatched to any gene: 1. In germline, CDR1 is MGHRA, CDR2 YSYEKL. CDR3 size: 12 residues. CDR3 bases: TGCGCCAGCAGCCCAGGGGGGACTGAAGCTTTCTTT. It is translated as CASSPGGTEAFF.

CDR3 DNA: TGTGCCATCAGTGAGGACAGGGGAGCTGGAAACACCATATATTTT. Protein: CAISEDRGAGNTIYF. The chain couples TRBV10-3 to TRBJ1-3, with 8 bases lining up with TRBD1. Germline V CDR1 and CDR2: ENHRY, SYGVKD. The CDR3 is made up of 15 amino acids. The trim removed 2 bases at V and 2 bases at J, leaving 2 bases unmatched.

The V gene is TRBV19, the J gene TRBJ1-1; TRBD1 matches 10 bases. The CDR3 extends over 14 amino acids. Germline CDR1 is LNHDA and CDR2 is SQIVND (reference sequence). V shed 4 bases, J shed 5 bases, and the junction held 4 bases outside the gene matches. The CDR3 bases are TGTGCCAGTAGTACGACAGGGGGCGCAACTGAAGCTTTCTTT. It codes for CASSTTGGATEAFF. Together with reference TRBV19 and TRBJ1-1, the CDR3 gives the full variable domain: DGGITQSPKYLFRKEGQNVTLSCEQNLNHDAMYWYRQDPGQGLRLIYYSQIVNDFQKGDIAEGYSVSREKKESFPLTVTSAQKNPTAFYLCASSTTGGATEAFFGQGTRLTVV.

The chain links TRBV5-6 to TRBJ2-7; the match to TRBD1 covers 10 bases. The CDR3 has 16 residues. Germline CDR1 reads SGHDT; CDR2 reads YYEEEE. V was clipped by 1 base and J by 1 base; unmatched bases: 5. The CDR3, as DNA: TGTGCCAGCAGCTTGTTGGGACAGGGGATATCCTACGAGCAGTACGTC. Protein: CASSLLGQGISYEQYV.